The clone carrying this TCR beta chain was counted a single time. This entry belongs to a study of blood T cell repertoires in COVID-19. At the level of the study: Some COVID-19 samples were acute and others convalescent; all came from the United States, Italy and Spain. PBMCs, B-cell-depleted T cells, or T cells were the source of the cDNA or gDNA that made up the material.

Per germline, CDR1 MNHEY and CDR2 SMNVEV (reference sequence). Germline trimming cut 5 bases from V and 6 bases from J; bases unmatched to any gene: 8. The CDR3 runs to 16 residues. Repertoires were generated with immunoSEQ multiplex PCR, while TCRdb's copy carries only in-frame clones and drops some. The table includes 200,000 to 300,000 clones, about 82% detected once. Membership in each cohort depended on participant-reported clinical history. The sequence was obtained from a woman in her forties or fifties who had recovered from COVID-19. Sequenced sample: PBMCs or T cells enriched from blood (not recorded which). V and J are TRBV27 and TRBJ1-6, with 9 bases lining up with TRBD1. The CDR3 sequence: CASSQQGALPNSPLHF. CDR3 in DNA: TGTGCCAGCAGTCAACAGGGGGCGCTCCCTAATTCACCCCTCCACTTT.